This passage covers 8 T cell receptor beta chains from one sample sequenced in a study of T-cell memory formation after mild COVID-19. One entry per CDR3 protein results from TCRdb running MiXCR on the 5' RACE reads. Here the sample spans 45,000 to 55,000 distinct CDR3 sequences, 5.5% to 7.5% being singletons. The sequenced sample consisted of PBMCs or a T cell subset sorted from them (not recorded which). The receptor set was obtained from a man aged 18 to 30 who had mild COVID-19 (a few samples of this study predate the infection). Cell type and time point are not known.

This clonotype was picked up a small number of times. This chain uses TRBV4-2 with TRBJ2-5; TRBD2 agrees at 9 bases. V shed 1 base and J 2 bases; nucleotides not matched to a gene: 5. The germline V gene encodes CDR1 LGHNA and CDR2 YNFKEQ. There are 16 residues in the CDR3. The CDR3, as DNA: TGTGCCAGCAGCCAAGCGGGTAGCGGGGGACAAGAGACCCAGTACTTC. Its translation: CASSQAGSGGQETQYF.

The sample holds a few counts of this clonotype. The genes are TRBV6-9 and TRBJ2-1; 8 nucleotides align to TRBD2. V lost 6 bases to trimming and J lost 5 bases; unmatched junction nucleotides: 6. CDR1 is MNHGY, CDR2 SVAAGI, per germline. This CDR3 comprises 14 residues. The CDR3 protein is CASSRGGTHNEQFF. CDR3 bases: TGTGCCAGCAGCCGCGGGGGGACCCACAATGAGCAGTTCTTC.

This clonotype was counted ten times or more. This chain connects TRBV2 to TRBJ2-3; unclear D gene. CDR1 and CDR2 (germline): SNHLY, FYNNEI. With 6 bases removed from V and 0 bases from J, the gap between germline ends came to 10 bases. The CDR3 runs to 14 residues. The CDR3 nucleotides read TGTGCCAGCAGGACTCAACTTAGCACAGATACGCAGTATTTT. Protein sequence: CASRTQLSTDTQYF.

This clonotype was seen repeatedly, ten times or more. The V call is TRBV4-1, the J call TRBJ1-2; D not certain. Germline V gene sequence: CDR1 MGHRA, CDR2 YSYEKL. V was shortened by 4 bases and J by 3 bases, with 15 bases between the two germline ends. CDR3 length: 15 residues. CDR3 amino acids: CASSRTSEGDYGYTF. The CDR3 DNA is TGCGCCAGCAGCCGCACATCGGAAGGAGACTATGGCTACACCTTC.

The chain combines TRBV7-3 with TRBJ1-1, with D hard to call. The germline CDR1 and CDR2 sequences are SGHTA and FQGTGA. This CDR3 region has 15 residues. The V gene lost 0 bases and the J gene lost 3 bases, with 11 bases spanning the gap. The CDR3 is CASSLTPGRDTEAFF. The CDR3 bases are TGTGCCAGCAGCTTAACCCCGGGCCGGGACACTGAAGCTTTCTTT.

J is TRBJ2-3 and V is TRBV5-1, with D uncertain. V lost 2 bases and J lost 4, with 11 bases in between. This CDR3 has 14 amino acids. CDR1 and CDR2 (germline): SGHRS, YFSETQ. Here the CDR3 DNA reads TGCGCCAGCAGCTTCAACACTGCGGCAGATACGCAGTATTTT. The encoded protein is CASSFNTAADTQYF.

This clonotype came up a few times. This chain connects TRBV4-3 to TRBJ2-2, with TRBD2 as a possible D gene (5 bases). The CDR3 consists of 17 residues. Trimming stripped 4 bases from V and 2 bases from J, with 17 bases between. Germline CDR1 LGHNA, CDR2 YSLEER. The CDR3 protein is CASSRNPLLANTGELFF. The CDR3 bases are TGCGCCAGCAGCCGGAACCCCCTTCTAGCTAACACCGGGGAGCTGTTTTTT.

The rearrangement joins TRBV28 to TRBJ2-2; D might be TRBD2 (5 bases). With 4 bases removed from V and 8 bases from J, the gap between germline ends came to 17 bases. Germline V gene data show CDR1 as MDHEN and CDR2 as SYDVKM. The CDR3 is 15 residues long. The CDR3 DNA reads TGTGCCAGCAGTTCTCGGGGTTATGGGATAGGGGAGCTGTTTTTT. Encoded protein: CASSSRGYGIGELFF.